This TCR beta chain originates from a study of shared clonotypes between healthy human individuals. The overall study: Aged between 18 and 49, the donors were two women and a few men. Donors had three CD4 naive, three CD4 memory, two CD8 naive and one CD8 memory plate apiece.

The CDR3 extends over 16 amino acids. Germline-derived CDR1 and CDR2 are MNHEY and SVGAGI. Losses at the gene ends were 0 bases for V and 5 bases for J; bases not matched to a gene: 7. Data came from immunoSEQ multiplex PCR; TCRdb stores just in-frame clones and leaves some out. The sample shows approximately 1,500,000 clones, more than 95% of them seen only once. Sample: naive CD4+ T cells sorted from blood. The subset is: CD45RA+ positively selected. V and J are TRBV6-5 and TRBJ2-3, with 8 bases fitting TRBD2. The TCR sequence derives from a young man in good health. CDR3 in amino acids: CASSYSSTGGRDTQYF. The CDR3, as DNA: TGTGCCAGCAGTTACTCGTCAACGGGAGGGCGAGATACGCAGTATTTT.